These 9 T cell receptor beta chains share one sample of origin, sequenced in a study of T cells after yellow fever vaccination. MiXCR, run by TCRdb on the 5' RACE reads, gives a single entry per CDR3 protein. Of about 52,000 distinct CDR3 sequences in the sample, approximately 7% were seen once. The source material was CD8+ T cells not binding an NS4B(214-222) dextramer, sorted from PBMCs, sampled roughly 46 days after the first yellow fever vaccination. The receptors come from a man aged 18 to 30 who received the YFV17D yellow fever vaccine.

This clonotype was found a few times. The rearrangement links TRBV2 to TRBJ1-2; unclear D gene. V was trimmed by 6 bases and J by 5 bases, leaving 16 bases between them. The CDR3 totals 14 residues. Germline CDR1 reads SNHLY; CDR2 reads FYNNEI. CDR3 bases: TGTGCCAGCAGCTTCGGGGAGCTAGGGTATGGCTACACCTTC. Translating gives CASSFGELGYGYTF.

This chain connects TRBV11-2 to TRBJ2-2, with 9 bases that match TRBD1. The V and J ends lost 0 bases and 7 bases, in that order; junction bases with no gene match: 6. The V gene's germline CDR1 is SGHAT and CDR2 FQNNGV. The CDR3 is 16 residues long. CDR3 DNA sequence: TGTGCCAGCAGCTTAGAAGGGGACAGGGTATACGGGGAGCTGTTTTTT. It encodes CASSLEGDRVYGELFF. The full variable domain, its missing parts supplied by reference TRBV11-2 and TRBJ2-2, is EAGVAQSPRYKIIEKRQSVAFWCNPISGHATLYWYQQILGQGPKLLIQFQNNGVVDDSQLPKDRFSAERLKGVDSTLKIQPAKLEDSAVYLCASSLEGDRVYGELFFGEGSRLTVL.

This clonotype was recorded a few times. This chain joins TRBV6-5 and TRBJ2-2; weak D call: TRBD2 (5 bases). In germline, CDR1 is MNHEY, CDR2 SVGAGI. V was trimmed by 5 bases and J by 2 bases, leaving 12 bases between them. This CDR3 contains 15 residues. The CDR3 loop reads CASSPSAGNTGELFF. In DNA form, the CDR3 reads TGTGCCAGCAGTCCCTCGGCGGGTAACACCGGGGAGCTGTTTTTT.

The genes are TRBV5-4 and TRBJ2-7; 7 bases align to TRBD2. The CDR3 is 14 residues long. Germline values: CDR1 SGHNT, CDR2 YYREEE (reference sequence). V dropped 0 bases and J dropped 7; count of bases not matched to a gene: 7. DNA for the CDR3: TGTGCCAGCAGCTTGGGACTAGCACGGATGGAGCAGTACTTC. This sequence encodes CASSLGLARMEQYF.

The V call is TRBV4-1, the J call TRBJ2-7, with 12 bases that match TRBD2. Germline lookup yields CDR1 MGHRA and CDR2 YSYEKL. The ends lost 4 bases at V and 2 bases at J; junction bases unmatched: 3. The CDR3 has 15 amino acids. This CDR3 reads CASSRLAGEAYEQYV. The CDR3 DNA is TGCGCCAGCAGCCGACTAGCGGGGGAAGCCTACGAGCAGTACGTC.

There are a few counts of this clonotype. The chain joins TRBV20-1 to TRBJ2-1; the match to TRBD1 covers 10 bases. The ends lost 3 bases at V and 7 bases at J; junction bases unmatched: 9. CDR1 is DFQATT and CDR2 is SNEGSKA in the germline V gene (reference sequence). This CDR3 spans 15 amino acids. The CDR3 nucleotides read TGCAGTGCTAGGCTCGGACAGGGGGTATTAAATGAGCAGTTCTTC. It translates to CSARLGQGVLNEQFF.

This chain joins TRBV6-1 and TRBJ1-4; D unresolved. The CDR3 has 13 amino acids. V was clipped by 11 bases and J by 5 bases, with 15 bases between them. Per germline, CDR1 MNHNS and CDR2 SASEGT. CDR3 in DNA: TGTGCCTCCTCCCAGGAGTCGAATGAAAAACTGTTTTTT. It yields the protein CASSQESNEKLFF.

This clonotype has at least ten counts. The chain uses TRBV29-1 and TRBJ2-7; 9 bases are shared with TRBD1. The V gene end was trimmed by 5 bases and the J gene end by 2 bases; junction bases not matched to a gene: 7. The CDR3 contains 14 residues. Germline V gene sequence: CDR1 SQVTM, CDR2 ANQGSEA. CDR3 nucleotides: TGCAGCGTTTCTTCGGGACAGGGTACCTACGAGCAGTACTTC. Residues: CSVSSGQGTYEQYF.

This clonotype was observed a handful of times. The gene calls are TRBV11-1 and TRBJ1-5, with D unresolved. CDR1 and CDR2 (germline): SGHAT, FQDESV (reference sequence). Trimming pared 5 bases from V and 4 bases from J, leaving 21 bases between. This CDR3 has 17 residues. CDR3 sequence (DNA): TGTGCCAGCAGCGAAACCGCGGACGGCTATAATAATCAGCCCCAGCATTTT. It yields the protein CASSETADGYNNQPQHF.